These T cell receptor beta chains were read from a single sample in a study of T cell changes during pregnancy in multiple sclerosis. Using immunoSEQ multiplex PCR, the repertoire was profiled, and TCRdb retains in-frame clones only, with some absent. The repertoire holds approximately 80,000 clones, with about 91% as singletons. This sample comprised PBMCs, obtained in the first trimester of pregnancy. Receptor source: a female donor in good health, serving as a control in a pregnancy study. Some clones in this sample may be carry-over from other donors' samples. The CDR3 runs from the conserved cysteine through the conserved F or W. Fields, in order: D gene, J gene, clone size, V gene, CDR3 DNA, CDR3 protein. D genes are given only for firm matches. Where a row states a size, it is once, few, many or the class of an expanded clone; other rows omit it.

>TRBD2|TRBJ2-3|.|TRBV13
TGTGCCAGCAGCTTAGGGTATGTTCAGCTAGCGGAGACAAGCACAGATACGCAGTATTTT
CASSLGYVQLAETSTDTQYF
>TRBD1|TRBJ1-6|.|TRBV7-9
TGTGCCAGCAGCTCCGGGACAGGAGGCCAAAATTCACCCCTCCACTTT
CASSSGTGGQNSPLHF
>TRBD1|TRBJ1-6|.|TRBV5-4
TGTGCCAGCAGCTTCCCAATGACAGGGCCAAACTCACCCCTCCACTTT
CASSFPMTGPNSPLHF
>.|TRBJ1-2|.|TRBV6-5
TGTGCCAGCAGTGAATCACAGGGAAATGATGGCTACACCTTC
CASSESQGNDGYTF
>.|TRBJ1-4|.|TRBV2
TGTGCCAGCAGAGACAGGCCAACTAATGAAAAACTGTTTTTT
CASRDRPTNEKLFF
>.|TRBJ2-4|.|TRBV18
TGTGCCAGCTCACCCAGGGTCGGGGCCAAAAACATTCAGTACTTC
CASSPRVGAKNIQYF
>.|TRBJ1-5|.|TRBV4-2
TGTGCCAGCAGCCAAGATGCCGGGGATCATCAGCCCCAGCATTTT
CASSQDAGDHQPQHF
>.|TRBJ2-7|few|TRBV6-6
TGTGCCAGCAGCCCGACGGGGGAAAGTGACGAGCAGTACTTC
CASSPTGESDEQYF
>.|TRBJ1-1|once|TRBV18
TGTGCCAGCTCGTCTGACATCGCCATGAACACTGAAGCTTTCTTT
CASSSDIAMNTEAFF
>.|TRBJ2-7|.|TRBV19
TGTGCCAGTAGTATTGAGGGGACGGGGGCCTACGAGCAGTACTTC
CASSIEGTGAYEQYF
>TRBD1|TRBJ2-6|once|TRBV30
TGTGCCTGGAGGGACAGGGGCTCTGGGGCCAACGTCCTGACTTTC
CAWRDRGSGANVLTF
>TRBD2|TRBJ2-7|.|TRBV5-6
TGTGCCAGCAGCTCGAAGGGGAGCGGGGGGAAATACGAGCAGTACTTC
CASSSKGSGGKYEQYF
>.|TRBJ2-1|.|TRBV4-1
TGCGCCAGCAGCCAAGACGCGCGGGATTTGTACAATGAGCAGTTCTTC
CASSQDARDLYNEQFF
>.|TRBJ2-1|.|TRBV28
TGTGCCAGCAGTCTCAGGGGCGTCAATGAGCAGTTCTTC
CASSLRGVNEQFF
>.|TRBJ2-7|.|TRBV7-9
TGTGCCAGCAGCTTAGGGGCGTCGGCCTACGAGCAGTACTTC
CASSLGASAYEQYF
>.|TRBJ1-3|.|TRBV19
TGTGCCAGTAGTATCCAGGGGACGTCTGGAAACACCATATATTTT
CASSIQGTSGNTIYF
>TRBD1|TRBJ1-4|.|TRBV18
TGTGCCAGCTCATTCCGGGACAGGGGTGAAAAACTGTTTTTT
CASSFRDRGEKLFF
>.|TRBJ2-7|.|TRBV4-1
TGCGCCAGCAGCTTGTCTAGCGCGGCGAGGGAGCAGTACTTC
CASSLSSAAREQYF
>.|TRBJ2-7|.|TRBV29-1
TGCAGCGCCGGCGGGGCCGAGCAGTACTTC
CSAGGAEQYF
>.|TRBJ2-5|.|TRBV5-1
TGCGCCAGCAGCTTGGGTAGGGGAGAGACCCAGTACTTC
CASSLGRGETQYF
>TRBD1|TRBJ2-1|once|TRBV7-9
TGTGCCAGCAGCCCGGGACAGGGTACCTATGAGCAGTTCTTC
CASSPGQGTYEQFF
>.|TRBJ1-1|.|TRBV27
TGTGCCAGCAGTTTAATAGGGGCAGCTGAAGCTTTCTTT
CASSLIGAAEAFF